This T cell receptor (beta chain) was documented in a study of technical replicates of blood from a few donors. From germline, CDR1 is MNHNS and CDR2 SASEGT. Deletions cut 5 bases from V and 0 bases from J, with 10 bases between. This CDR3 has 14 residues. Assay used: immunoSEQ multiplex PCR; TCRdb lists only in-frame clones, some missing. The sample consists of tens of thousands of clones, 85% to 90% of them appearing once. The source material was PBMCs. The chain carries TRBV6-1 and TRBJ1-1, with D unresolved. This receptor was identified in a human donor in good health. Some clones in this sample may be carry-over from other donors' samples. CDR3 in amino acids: CASSTRRVNTEAFF. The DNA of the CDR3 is TGTGCCAGCAGTACTAGACGGGTGAACACTGAAGCTTTCTTT.